The present entry profiles one TCR beta chain with its context. Its specificity is not known. This record comes from a study of neurological immune-mediated disorders. Findings and caveats of the study: TCR clonal expansion peaked in HTLV-1-associated myelopathy patients and was lowest in multiple sclerosis patients.

MiXCR was run by TCRdb on the 5' RACE reads, yielding one entry per CDR3 protein. The sample lists about 50,000 distinct CDR3 sequences; about 2% were seen once. The TCR was taken from a woman in her thirties or forties with multiple sclerosis. Input material: PBMCs.

CDR3 in amino acids: CASSLEGYQETQYF. The CDR3 DNA is TGCGCCAGCAGCTTGGAAGGATACCAAGAGACCCAGTACTTC. The chain has TRBV5-1 and TRBJ2-5; D ambiguous. In germline, CDR1 is SGHRS, CDR2 YFSETQ. The CDR3 totals 14 residues. The ends were cut back, 0 bases at V and 0 bases at J, with 6 bases in the middle.